The 21 T cell receptor beta chains listed next were all sequenced from one sample in a study of patients and donors after allogeneic stem cell transplantation. MiXCR, run by TCRdb on the RT-PCR reads, gives a single entry per CDR3 protein. The data contain roughly 960,000 distinct CDR3 sequences, roughly 17% of them singletons. The specimen sequenced was blood, either unsorted or a sorted T cell fraction (not recorded which). Receptor source: a human donor who was either an allogeneic HSCT recipient or a stem cell or donor lymphocyte infusion donor (not recorded which). It is not recorded whose cells these are; they may come from a transplant donor.

V is TRBV12-3 or TRBV12-4 and J is TRBJ2-3; D call uncertain. CDR3 length equals 12 residues. The ends were cut back, 6 bases at V and 7 bases at J, with 11 bases in the middle. CDR3 coding DNA: TGTGCCAGCAGCCCCGATTCATATACGCAGTATTTT. This codes for CASSPDSYTQYF.

This clonotype was seen more than once but under ten times. This chain connects TRBV4-1 to TRBJ2-5; D ambiguous. Germline CDR1 is MGHRA and CDR2 is YSYEKL. This CDR3 region has 16 residues. V lost 4 bases, J lost 2 bases, and 17 bases lay in between. CDR3: CASSRLLGPNQETQYF. CDR3 DNA: TGCGCCAGCAGCCGATTACTTGGACCGAATCAAGAGACCCAGTACTTC.

About this clonotype: One end of the junction does not line up with germline, which may come from a read error. The chain couples TRBV9 to TRBJ2-1; D may be TRBD2 (5 bases). The CDR3 consists of 14 residues. Germline V gene data show CDR1 as SGDLS and CDR2 as YYNGEE. CDR3 residues: CASSVEDSHNEQFF. The CDR3 DNA is TGTGCCAGCAGCGTAGAGGACTCCCACAATGAGCAGTTCTTC.

The V and J genes are TRBV27 and TRBJ1-2; D is perhaps TRBD1 (6 bases). This CDR3 has 13 residues. The V gene's germline CDR1 is MNHEY and CDR2 SMNVEV (reference sequence). The germline V and J ends were trimmed by 4 bases and 14 bases, with 20 bases remaining between them. CDR3 nucleotides: TGTGCCAGCAGTTCCGCGAGGAGGGGGGCGAATACCTTC. Residues: CASSSARRGANTF.

This clonotype came up a few times. V is TRBV6-1 and J is TRBJ2-1; 15 bases map to TRBD2. The CDR3 length is 16 residues. With V trimmed by 5 bases and J by 8 bases, 7 bases remained unmatched. CDR1 and CDR2 (germline): MNHNS, SASEGT. CDR3 sequence (DNA): TGTGCCAGCAGTCCCTCAGGACTAGCGGGAGGGCATGAGCAGTTCTTC. It codes for CASSPSGLAGGHEQFF.

This clonotype was recorded at least ten times. The chain combines TRBV3-1 with TRBJ1-1; TRBD1 might be the D (6 bases). The germline gives CDR1 LGHDT, CDR2 YNNKEL (reference sequence). The CDR3 sequence is 13 residues long. The V and J ends lost 6 bases and 1 base respectively, with 9 bases between them. CDR3: CASSTGTNTEAFF. The CDR3 nucleotides are TGTGCCAGCAGTACAGGGACGAACACTGAAGCTTTCTTT.

This chain links TRBV24-1 with TRBJ2-1; D is perhaps TRBD1 or TRBD2 (6 bases each). CDR3 length: 13 amino acids. CDR1 and CDR2 (germline): KGHDR, SFDVKD. Trimming took off 5 bases at V and 8 bases at J, with 12 bases between the two ends. DNA of the CDR3: TGTGCCACCAGTGTCAGGGGAGGTGATGAGCAGTTCTTC. As protein: CATSVRGGDEQFF.

CDR3 sequence: CASSPDEEKTQYF. The CDR3 region has the DNA TGTGCCAGCTCACCCGACGAGGAAAAGACCCAGTACTTC. The chain uses TRBV18 and TRBJ2-5; D is ambiguous. CDR1 is KGHSH, CDR2 LQKENI, per germline. V dropped 3 bases and J dropped 6 bases, with 11 bases sitting between them. This CDR3 comprises 13 residues.

With respect to this clonotype: Likely a read error: the CDR3 ends without its conserved phenylalanine or tryptophan. V is TRBV24-1 and J is TRBJ1-5; D ambiguous. The CDR3 covers 13 residues. The ends were cut back, 7 bases at V and 0 bases at J, with 6 bases in the middle. Germline-derived CDR1 and CDR2 are KGHDR and SFDVKD. The chain's CDR3 is CATRGNSNQPQHL. DNA of the CDR3: TGTGCCACCAGGGGGAATAGCAATCAGCCCCAGCATTTA.

CDR3 bases: TGTGCCAGCAGTTGGGACTTACCTGGACTAGCGGGAGGGCCAAACACCGGGGAGCTGTTTTTT. Translating gives CASSWDLPGLAGGPNTGELFF. This chain joins TRBV12-3 or TRBV12-4 and TRBJ2-2; 15 positions match TRBD2. After removal of 4 bases from V and 2 bases from J, the junction contained 14 bases not matched to a gene. The CDR3 loop spans 21 amino acids.

The chain couples TRBV4-2 to TRBJ1-1; 9 positions match TRBD1. J lost 0 bases, V lost 3 bases, and 11 bases had no gene match. Germline CDR1 LGHNA, CDR2 YNFKEQ. This CDR3 region has 18 residues. CDR3 sequence: CASSHPDRGGFMNTEAFF. The CDR3 nucleotides are TGTGCCAGCAGCCATCCCGACAGGGGGGGCTTCATGAACACTGAAGCTTTCTTT.

The chain links TRBV9 to TRBJ2-3; tentative D call: TRBD2 (6 bases). V lost 1 base and J 6 bases, leaving 15 bases between the germline ends. The germline CDR1 and CDR2 sequences are SGDLS and YYNGEE. There are 15 residues in the CDR3. The CDR3 reads CASSVPTGTVDTQYF. CDR3 nucleotide sequence: TGTGCCAGCAGCGTACCTACGGGGACTGTTGATACGCAGTATTTT.

In this sample, this clonotype turned up a few times. The J gene is TRBJ2-3, the V gene TRBV7-2; TRBD2 might be the D (6 bases). Germline lookup yields CDR1 SGHTA and CDR2 FQGNSA. The length of the CDR3 is 17 residues. Trimming took 7 bases from V and 0 from J, leaving 20 bases between them. The CDR3 region is CASIRERMGLSTDTQYF. DNA of the CDR3: TGTGCCAGCATTAGAGAGAGAATGGGACTCAGCACAGATACGCAGTATTTT.

The chain employs TRBV5-1 and TRBJ2-1; 11 nucleotides line up with TRBD2. J was trimmed by 4 bases and V by 1 base; bases with no gene match: 4. CDR1 and CDR2 from the germline V gene are SGHRS and YFSETQ. CDR3 length: 16 residues. The CDR3: CASSLLTSGIYNEQFF. CDR3 bases: TGCGCCAGCAGCTTGCTGACTAGCGGGATATACAATGAGCAGTTCTTC.

This clonotype occurred a few times. The rearrangement links TRBV20-1 to TRBJ1-2; 11 bases fit TRBD1. J lost 5 bases, V lost 3 bases, and 5 bases had no gene match. This CDR3 contains 14 residues. Looked up from germline, CDR1 is DFQATT and CDR2 is SNEGSKA (reference sequence). DNA for the CDR3: TGCAGTGCTAGCAACCGGGACAGGGGGTATGGCTACACCTTC. As protein: CSASNRDRGYGYTF.

At least ten counts were recorded for this clonotype. The rearrangement joins TRBV12-3 or TRBV12-4 to TRBJ2-4; TRBD2 matches at 9 bases. This CDR3 comprises 14 residues. The junction had 5 bases not matched to a gene; V was cut back by 7 bases and J by 4 bases. CDR3 sequence reads: CASISTSGKNIQYF. Here the CDR3 DNA reads TGTGCCAGCATCTCGACTAGCGGAAAAAACATTCAGTACTTC.

Only a few counts were recorded for this clonotype. The rearrangement joins TRBV19 to TRBJ2-7, with 9 bases matching TRBD1. V gave up 5 bases and J gave up 5 bases; unmatched junction bases: 7. The CDR3 runs 14 residues. Germline lookup yields CDR1 LNHDA and CDR2 SQIVND (reference sequence). CDR3 amino acids: CASSPQGAKDEQYF. DNA of the CDR3: TGTGCCAGTAGTCCACAGGGGGCGAAGGACGAGCAGTACTTC.

This clonotype was picked up a small number of times. The rearrangement joins TRBV12-3 or TRBV12-4 to TRBJ1-2, with D perhaps matching TRBD1 (6 bases). The CDR3 loop spans 15 amino acids. V dropped 5 bases and J dropped 0 bases, with 13 bases sitting between them. CDR3 bases: TGTGCCAGCAGTATAAGACAGGTTTCTAACTATGGCTACACCTTC. Translating it yields CASSIRQVSNYGYTF.

This clonotype was seen repeatedly, ten times or more. The V gene is TRBV20-1, the J gene TRBJ2-3; 13 nucleotides agree with TRBD2. The CDR3 sequence is 15 residues long. Germline-derived CDR1 and CDR2 are DFQATT and SNEGSKA (reference sequence). V trimming: 2 bases; J trimming: 4 bases; junction bases outside the gene matches: 3. The CDR3 here is CSARTSGGGPDTQYF. The CDR3 coding sequence is TGCAGTGCTAGAACTAGCGGGGGGGGGCCAGATACGCAGTATTTT.

In its sample, this clonotype was seen a few times. The chain uses TRBV5-1 and TRBJ2-1, with TRBD2 matching over 8 bases. After removal of 4 bases from V and 0 bases from J, the junction contained 6 bases not matched to a gene. The CDR3 runs 16 residues. CDR1 is SGHRS, CDR2 YFSETQ, per germline. As DNA, the CDR3 is TGCGCCAGCAGCCCTGCGGGGGGACGCTCCTACAATGAGCAGTTCTTC. This gives the protein CASSPAGGRSYNEQFF.

This clonotype was seen more than once but under ten times. This chain uses TRBV9 with TRBJ2-7, with TRBD1 as a possible D gene (6 bases). The CDR3 totals 14 residues. V was cut by 4 bases and J by 2 bases, with 13 bases left in between. CDR1 is SGDLS and CDR2 is YYNGEE in the germline V gene. In DNA, the CDR3 is TGTGCCAGCAGCTCGACCGGGACACCCTACGAGCAGTACTTC. Translation: CASSSTGTPYEQYF.